This T cell receptor (beta chain) is drawn from a study of T cell responses to AZD1222 COVID-19 vaccine (TCRdb year 2021). A note on the overall study: AZD1222 recipients given second doses at about 4 weeks or at about 12 weeks were pooled, since spike-specific TCR depth and breadth were not found to differ between the two schedules. Trial participants were enrolled into age subgroups of 18-55, 56-69 and 70-plus years, which contained 148, 28 and 57 TCR-sequenced participants, respectively. TCR sequencing covered 230 to 250 trial participants: 200 to 220 given two doses of AZD1222 and 26 given two doses of MenACWY control vaccine. Broad study findings and their caveats: Only a handful of AZD1222 recipients were SARS-CoV-2 seropositive at baseline, limiting conclusions about previously exposed vaccinees. Nearly half of unique spike-specific TCRs reportedly recognized epitopes outside regions mutated in the B.1.351 and B.1.1.7 variants. Because no samples from the day 14 peak response were available, repertoires could be characterized only after the peak T cell response. A significant rise in spike-specific TCR breadth and depth was observed after two AZD1222 doses relative to day 0 and relative to MenACWY recipients. CD4 TCRs associated with the vaccine covered the entire spike protein, and the dominant responses were in regions 160-218 and 743-854. Participants were mostly white British, with more females than males. The authors suggested clonal diversity may have been underestimated. The 56-69-year group was small, and its depth increase did not reach significance, likely because of low power.

The sample's time point label, in plain terms: baseline before first vaccination. The vaccinee samples were drawn from two UK trials, COV001 and COV002, one of which was a single-blind randomized controlled phase 2/3 trial testing AZD1222 (ChAdOx1 nCoV-19) in healthy adults. Trial participant PBMC samples were collected at day 0 and day 28 after the second dose for TCRbeta chain sequencing. As concerns this clone: Its antigen remains undetermined. No base-level quality is on record; no much larger clone is a single base apart. Additional DNA sequences in this sample encode the identical CDR3.

V is shortened by 0 bases, J by 2 bases, and the region joining them spans 6 bases. The germline V gene supplies CDR1 SGHRS and CDR2 YFSETQ. Its CDR3 holds 14 amino acids, cysteine through phenylalanine. Of the read, only the CDR3 DNA is kept; its 42 bases are in frame from base 1. The CDR3 regions of human TCRbeta chains were subjected to immunosequencing. On the authors' methods: TCRs in the repertoires were compared against a reference library of SARS-CoV-2-specific TCRs that had been generated with the MIRA antigen-specificity platform. Breadth meant the fraction of unique TCRs that were SARS-CoV-2-associated, whereas depth meant the fraction of total T cells that were SARS-CoV-2-associated. Using the MIRA data, each spike-specific TCR was mapped to the spike region that the TCR reacts to and placed in a CD4 or CD8 class. Log10-transformed breadth and depth values were compared by one-way ANOVA with Sidak's multiple comparisons tests. TCRdb retrieved this table from immuneACCESS and kept in-frame rearrangements only. Not all clones are present; in checked studies, unresolved V genes account for under half, and no reason is known for the remainder. V, J and clone size are those of that table, while D and trimming were read from the DNA. In all, the sample holds about 78,000 clones, and approximately 90% of those were seen once. The ten most abundant clones make up about a quarter of the sample.

The sample consisted of peripheral blood, taken on day 0 of AZD1222 vaccination. The receptor chain draws on TRBV5-1 and TRBJ1-5; the D gene cannot be resolved reliably. The TCR originated in an adult in good health. The sequenced DNA: TGCGCCAGCAGCTTGGGAACTGGCAATCAGCCCCAGCATTTT. It translates to CASSLGTGNQPQHF.